This is a list of T cell receptor beta chains from one sample in a study of cytomegalovirus exposure and HLA in healthy donors. Some clones are missing from TCRdb's copy, which holds only in-frame ones; the method was immunoSEQ multiplex PCR. The sample has 100,000 to 150,000 clones; approximately 8.8% are singletons. The sample comprised PBMCs. The receptors here all came from a man aged 35 to 55 in good health and CMV-seronegative. The CDR3 runs from the conserved cysteine through the conserved F or W. A D gene is named only where the DNA matches it firmly. A row's size may be missing; if present it is once, few, many or a size class.

V gene: TRBV5-1
J gene: TRBJ2-2
D gene: .
clone size: .
CDR3 DNA: TGCGCCAGCAGGGAGGGACAGCCGAACACCGGGGAGCTGTTTTTT
CDR3 protein: CASREGQPNTGELFF

V gene: TRBV29-1
J gene: TRBJ2-3
D gene: TRBD1
clone size: few
CDR3 DNA: TGCAGCGTTGTAGTGGCAGGGGGAACAGATACGCAGTATTTT
CDR3 protein: CSVVVAGGTDTQYF

V gene: TRBV7-8
J gene: TRBJ2-6
D gene: .
clone size: .
CDR3 DNA: TGTGCCAGCAGCCAGGAGGGGGGGCCAGGGGCCAACGTCCTGACTTTC
CDR3 protein: CASSQEGGPGANVLTF

V gene: TRBV6-1
J gene: TRBJ2-1
D gene: TRBD2
clone size: .
CDR3 DNA: TGTGCCAGCAGTGAAATGGGGGGGGCCTACAATGAGCAGTTCTTC
CDR3 protein: CASSEMGGAYNEQFF

V gene: TRBV9
J gene: TRBJ1-2
D gene: TRBD1
clone size: few
CDR3 DNA: TGTGCCAGCAGCGTAACCCGGGACAGGGAGTTAAGCTACACCTTC
CDR3 protein: CASSVTRDRELSYTF

V gene: TRBV9
J gene: TRBJ2-2
D gene: TRBD1
clone size: few
CDR3 DNA: TGTGCCAGCAGCGGACAGGGCCTGAACACCGGGGAGCTGTTTTTT
CDR3 protein: CASSGQGLNTGELFF

V gene: TRBV19
J gene: TRBJ2-3
D gene: .
clone size: few
CDR3 DNA: TGTGCCAGTACCAGCAGTGACAGGTACACAGATACGCAGTATTTT
CDR3 protein: CASTSSDRYTDTQYF

V gene: TRBV11-3
J gene: TRBJ2-3
D gene: TRBD2
clone size: few
CDR3 DNA: TGTGCCAGCAGCTTAGATAAAGCGGGGGGGCCGGGGTCGACAGATACGCAGTATTTT
CDR3 protein: CASSLDKAGGPGSTDTQYF

V gene: TRBV5-4
J gene: TRBJ2-3
D gene: TRBD2
clone size: .
CDR3 DNA: TGTGCCAGCAGCCCCGCGGGGGGTACAGATACGCAGTATTTT
CDR3 protein: CASSPAGGTDTQYF

V gene: TRBV4-1
J gene: TRBJ1-6
D gene: TRBD1
clone size: .
CDR3 DNA: TGCGCCAGCAGCCAAGATTCGGGACAGGGCAATTCACCCCTCCACTTT
CDR3 protein: CASSQDSGQGNSPLHF

V gene: TRBV4-2
J gene: TRBJ1-4
D gene: TRBD1
clone size: .
CDR3 DNA: TGTGCCAGCAGCCTCCCGAGGGGGCTTAATGAAAAACTGTTTTTT
CDR3 protein: CASSLPRGLNEKLFF

V gene: TRBV11-2
J gene: TRBJ2-1
D gene: .
clone size: few
CDR3 DNA: TGTGCCAGCAGCTTAGGTGGCTGGGGACTGGAGCAGTTCTTC
CDR3 protein: CASSLGGWGLEQFF

V gene: TRBV11-2
J gene: TRBJ2-5
D gene: .
clone size: .
CDR3 DNA: TGTGCCAGCAGCCATCAGGTGGCCCAGTACTTC
CDR3 protein: CASSHQVAQYF